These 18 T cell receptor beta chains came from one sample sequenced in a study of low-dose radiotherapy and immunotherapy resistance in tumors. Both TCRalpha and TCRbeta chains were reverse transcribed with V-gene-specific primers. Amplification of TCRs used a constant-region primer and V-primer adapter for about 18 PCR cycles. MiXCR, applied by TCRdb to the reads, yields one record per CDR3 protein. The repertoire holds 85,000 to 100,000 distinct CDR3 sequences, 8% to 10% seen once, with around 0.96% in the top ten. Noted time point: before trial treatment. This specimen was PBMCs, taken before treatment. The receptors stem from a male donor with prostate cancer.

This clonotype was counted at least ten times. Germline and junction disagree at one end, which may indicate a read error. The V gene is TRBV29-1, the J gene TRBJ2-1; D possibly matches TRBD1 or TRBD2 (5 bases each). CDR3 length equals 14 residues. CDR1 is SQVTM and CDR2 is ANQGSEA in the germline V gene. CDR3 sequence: CSVEGTDSYNEQFF. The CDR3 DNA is TGCAGCGTCGAAGGGACCGACTCCTACAATGAGCAGTTCTTC.

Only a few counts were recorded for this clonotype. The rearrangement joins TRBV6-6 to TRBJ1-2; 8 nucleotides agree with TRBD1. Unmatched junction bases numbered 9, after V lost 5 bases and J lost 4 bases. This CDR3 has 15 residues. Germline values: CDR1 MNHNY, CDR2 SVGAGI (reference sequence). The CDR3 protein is CASSEAAGGRYGYTF. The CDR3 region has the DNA TGTGCCAGCAGTGAAGCAGCAGGGGGCCGCTATGGCTACACCTTC.

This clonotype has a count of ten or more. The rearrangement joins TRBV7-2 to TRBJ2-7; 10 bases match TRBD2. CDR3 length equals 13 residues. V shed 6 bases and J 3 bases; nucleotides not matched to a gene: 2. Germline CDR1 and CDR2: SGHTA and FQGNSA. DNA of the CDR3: TGTGCCAGCAGTTCTAGCGGGAGCTACGAGCAGTACTTC. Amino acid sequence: CASSSSGSYEQYF.

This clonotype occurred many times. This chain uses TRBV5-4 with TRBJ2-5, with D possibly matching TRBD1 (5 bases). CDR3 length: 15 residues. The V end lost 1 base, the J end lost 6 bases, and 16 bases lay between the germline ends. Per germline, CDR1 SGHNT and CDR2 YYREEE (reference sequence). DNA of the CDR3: TGTGCCAGCAGCTTGAGTAGTACAGGACCACAGACCCAGTACTTC. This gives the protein CASSLSSTGPQTQYF.

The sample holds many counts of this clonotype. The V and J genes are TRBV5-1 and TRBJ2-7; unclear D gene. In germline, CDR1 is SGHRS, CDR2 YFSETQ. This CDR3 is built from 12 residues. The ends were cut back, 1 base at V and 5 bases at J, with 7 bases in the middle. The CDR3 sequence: CASSLRGDEQYF. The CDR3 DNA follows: TGCGCCAGCAGCTTGAGAGGCGACGAGCAGTACTTC.

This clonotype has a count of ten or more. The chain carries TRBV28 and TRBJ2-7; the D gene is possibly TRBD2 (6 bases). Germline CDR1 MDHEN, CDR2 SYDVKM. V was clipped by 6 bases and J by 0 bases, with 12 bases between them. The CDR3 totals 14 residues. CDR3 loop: CASREGTSSYEQYF. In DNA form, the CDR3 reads TGTGCCAGCAGGGAGGGCACTAGCTCCTACGAGCAGTACTTC.

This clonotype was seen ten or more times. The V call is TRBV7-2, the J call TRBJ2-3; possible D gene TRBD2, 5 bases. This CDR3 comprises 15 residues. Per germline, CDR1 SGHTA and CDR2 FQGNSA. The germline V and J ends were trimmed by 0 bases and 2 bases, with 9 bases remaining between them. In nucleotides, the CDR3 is TGTGCCAGCAGCTTAGCAGACGGGAACACAGATACGCAGTATTTT. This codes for CASSLADGNTDTQYF.

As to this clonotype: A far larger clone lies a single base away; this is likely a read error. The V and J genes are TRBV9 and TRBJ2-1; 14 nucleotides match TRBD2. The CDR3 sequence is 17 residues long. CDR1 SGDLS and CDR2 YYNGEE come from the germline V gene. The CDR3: CASSYPGLAGDYNELFF. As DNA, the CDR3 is TGTGCCAGCAGTTACCCGGGACTAGCGGGAGATTACAATGAGCTGTTCTTC.

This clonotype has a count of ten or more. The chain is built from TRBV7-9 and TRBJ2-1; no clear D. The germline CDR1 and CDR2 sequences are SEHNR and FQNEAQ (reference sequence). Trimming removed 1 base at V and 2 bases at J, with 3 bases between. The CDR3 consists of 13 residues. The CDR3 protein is CASSLDPYNEQFF. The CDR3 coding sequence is TGTGCCAGCAGCTTAGACCCCTACAATGAGCAGTTCTTC. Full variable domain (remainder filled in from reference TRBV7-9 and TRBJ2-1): DTGVSQNPRHKITKRGQNVTFRCDPISEHNRLYWYRQTLGQGPEFLTYFQNEAQLEKSRLLSDRFSAERPKGSFSTLEIQRTEQGDSAMYLCASSLDPYNEQFFGPGTRLTVL.

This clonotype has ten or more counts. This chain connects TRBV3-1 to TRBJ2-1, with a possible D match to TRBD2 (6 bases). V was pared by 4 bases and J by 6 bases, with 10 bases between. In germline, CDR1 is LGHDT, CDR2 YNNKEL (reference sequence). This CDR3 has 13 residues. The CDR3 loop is CASSPGEANEQFF. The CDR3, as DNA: TGTGCCAGCAGCCCGGGGGAGGCCAATGAGCAGTTCTTC.

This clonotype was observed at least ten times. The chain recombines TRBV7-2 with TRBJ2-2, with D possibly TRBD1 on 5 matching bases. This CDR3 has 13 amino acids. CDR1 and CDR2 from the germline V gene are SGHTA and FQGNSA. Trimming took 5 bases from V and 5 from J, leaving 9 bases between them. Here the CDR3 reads CASSPQGTGELFF. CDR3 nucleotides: TGTGCCAGCAGCCCCCAGGGAACCGGGGAGCTGTTTTTT.

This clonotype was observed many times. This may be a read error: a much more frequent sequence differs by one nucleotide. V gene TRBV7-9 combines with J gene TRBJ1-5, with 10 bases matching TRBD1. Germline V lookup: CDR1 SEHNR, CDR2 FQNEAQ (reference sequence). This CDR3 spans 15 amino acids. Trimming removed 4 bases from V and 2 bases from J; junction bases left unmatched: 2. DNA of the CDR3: TGTGCCAGCAGCTCTGGGACAGGGGGCAATCAGCCCCAGCATTTT. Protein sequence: CASSSGTGGNQPQHF.

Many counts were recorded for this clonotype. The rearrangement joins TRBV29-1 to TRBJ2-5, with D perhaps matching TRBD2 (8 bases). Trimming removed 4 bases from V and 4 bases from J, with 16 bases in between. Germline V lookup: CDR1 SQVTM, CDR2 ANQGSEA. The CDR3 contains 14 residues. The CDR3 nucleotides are TGCAGCGTTGTCAAGGGGGCGGGAGGAGAGACCCAGTACTTC. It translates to CSVVKGAGGETQYF.

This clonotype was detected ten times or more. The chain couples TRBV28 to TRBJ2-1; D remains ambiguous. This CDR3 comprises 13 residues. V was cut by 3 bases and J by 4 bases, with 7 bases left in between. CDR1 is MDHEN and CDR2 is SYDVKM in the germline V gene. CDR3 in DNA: TGTGCCAGCAGTTTGTACTCTTACAATGAGCAGTTCTTC. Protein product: CASSLYSYNEQFF.

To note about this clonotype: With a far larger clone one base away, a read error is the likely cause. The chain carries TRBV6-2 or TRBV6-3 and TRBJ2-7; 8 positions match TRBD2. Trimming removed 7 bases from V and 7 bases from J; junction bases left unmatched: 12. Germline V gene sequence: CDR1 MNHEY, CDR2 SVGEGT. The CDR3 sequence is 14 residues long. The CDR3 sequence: CASNPSGGYNEQYF. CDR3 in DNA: TGTGCCAGCAACCCAAGCGGGGGTTACAATGAGCAGTACTTC.

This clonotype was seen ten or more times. This CDR3 reads CASRRDSLDYGYTF. CDR3 nucleotides: TGTGCCAGCAGGAGGGACAGCCTGGACTATGGCTACACCTTC. The rearrangement uses TRBV12-3 or TRBV12-4 and TRBJ1-2, with TRBD1 identical over 7 bases. The CDR3 length is 14 residues. With V trimmed by 6 bases and J by 3 bases, 7 bases remained unmatched.

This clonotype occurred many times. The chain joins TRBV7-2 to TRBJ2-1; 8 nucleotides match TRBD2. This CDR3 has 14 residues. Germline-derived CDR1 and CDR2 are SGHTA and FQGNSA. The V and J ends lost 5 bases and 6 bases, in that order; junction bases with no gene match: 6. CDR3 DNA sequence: TGTGCCAGCAGCCGGGGGGGGGAACGCAATGAGCAGTTCTTC. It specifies CASSRGGERNEQFF.

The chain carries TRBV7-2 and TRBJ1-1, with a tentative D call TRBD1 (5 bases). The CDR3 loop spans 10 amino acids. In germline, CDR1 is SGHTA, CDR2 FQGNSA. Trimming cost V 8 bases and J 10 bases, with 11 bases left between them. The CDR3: CASGAAGAFF. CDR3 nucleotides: TGTGCCAGCGGGGCGGCGGGAGCTTTCTTT. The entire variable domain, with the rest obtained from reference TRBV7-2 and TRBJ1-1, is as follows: GAGVSQSPSNKVTEKGKDVELRCDPISGHTALYWYRQSLGQGLEFLIYFQGNSAPDKSGLPSDRFSAERTGGSVSTLTIQRTQQEDSAVYLCASGAAGAFFGQGTRLTVV.